This T cell receptor (beta chain) was found in a study of cytomegalovirus exposure and HLA in healthy donors. The CDR3 length is 14 residues. Trimming shortened V by 6 bases and J by 1 base, and 10 bases separated the two germline ends. Germline V gene data show CDR1 as SQVTM and CDR2 as ANQGSEA. With 60 Vbeta and 13 Jbeta primers, the PCR was carried out. The table came from immunoSEQ multiplex PCR; TCRdb's copy has only in-frame clones and leaves some out. The sample shows under 200,000 clones, 68% of them seen only once. To note about this clone: The antigen is unknown.

Overall study results and limits: A list of approximately 160 TCR beta chains associated with cytomegalovirus was given. Association of a missense DCLRE1C variant with TCR beta V- and J-gene trimming was reported in a later analysis. A later analysis appeared to link common viral pathogens to several of the most significant clusters. Both high specificity and high sensitivity reportedly marked the classifier's diagnosis of cytomegalovirus status.

Material for sequencing was PBMCs. The sequence came from a woman aged 40 to 50 in good health and CMV-seropositive. The chain has TRBV29-1 and TRBJ2-6, with D unresolved. The CDR3 region has the DNA TGCAGCGTAACCCCCGGTTCTGGGGCCAACGTCCTGACTTTC. Its translation: CSVTPGSGANVLTF.